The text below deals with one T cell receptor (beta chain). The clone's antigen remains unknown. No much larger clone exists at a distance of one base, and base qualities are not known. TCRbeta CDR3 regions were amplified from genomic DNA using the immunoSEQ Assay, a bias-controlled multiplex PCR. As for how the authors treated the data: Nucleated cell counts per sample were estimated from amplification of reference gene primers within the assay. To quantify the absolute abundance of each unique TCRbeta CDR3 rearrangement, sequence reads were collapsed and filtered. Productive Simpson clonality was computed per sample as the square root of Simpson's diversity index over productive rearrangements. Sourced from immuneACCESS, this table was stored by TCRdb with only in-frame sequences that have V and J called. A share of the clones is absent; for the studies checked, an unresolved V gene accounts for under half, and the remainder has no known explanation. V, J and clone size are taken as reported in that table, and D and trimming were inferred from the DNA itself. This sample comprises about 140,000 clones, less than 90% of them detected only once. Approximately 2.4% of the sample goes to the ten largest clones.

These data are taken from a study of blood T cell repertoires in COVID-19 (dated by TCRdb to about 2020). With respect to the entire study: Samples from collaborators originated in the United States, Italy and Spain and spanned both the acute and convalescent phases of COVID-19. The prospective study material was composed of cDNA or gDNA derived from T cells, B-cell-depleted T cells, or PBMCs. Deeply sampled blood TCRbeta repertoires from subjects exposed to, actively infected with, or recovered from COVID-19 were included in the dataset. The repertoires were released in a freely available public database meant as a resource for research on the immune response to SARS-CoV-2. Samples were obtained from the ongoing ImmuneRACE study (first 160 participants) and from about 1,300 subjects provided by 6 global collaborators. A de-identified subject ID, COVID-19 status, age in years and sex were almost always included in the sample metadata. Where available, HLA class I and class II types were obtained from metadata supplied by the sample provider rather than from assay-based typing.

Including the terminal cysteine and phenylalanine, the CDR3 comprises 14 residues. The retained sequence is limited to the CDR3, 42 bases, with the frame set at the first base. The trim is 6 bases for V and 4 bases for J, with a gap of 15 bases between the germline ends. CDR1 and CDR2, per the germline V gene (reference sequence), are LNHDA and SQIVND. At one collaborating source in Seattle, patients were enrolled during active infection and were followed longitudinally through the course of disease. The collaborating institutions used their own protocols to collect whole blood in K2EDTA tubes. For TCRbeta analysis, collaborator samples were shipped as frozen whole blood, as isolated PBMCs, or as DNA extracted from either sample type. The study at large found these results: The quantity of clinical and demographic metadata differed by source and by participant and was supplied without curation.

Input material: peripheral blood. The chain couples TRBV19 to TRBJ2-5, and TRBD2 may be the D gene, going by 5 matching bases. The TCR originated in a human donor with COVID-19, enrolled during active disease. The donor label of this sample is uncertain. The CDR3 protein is CASSSTIRGETQYF. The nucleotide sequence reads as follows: TGTGCCAGTAGCAGCACCATTCGGGGAGAGACCCAGTACTTC. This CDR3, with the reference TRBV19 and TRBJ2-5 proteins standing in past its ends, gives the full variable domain DGGITQSPKYLFRKEGQNVTLSCEQNLNHDAMYWYRQDPGQGLRLIYYSQIVNDFQKGDIAEGYSVSREKKESFPLTVTSAQKNPTAFYLCASSSTIRGETQYFGPGTRLLVL.